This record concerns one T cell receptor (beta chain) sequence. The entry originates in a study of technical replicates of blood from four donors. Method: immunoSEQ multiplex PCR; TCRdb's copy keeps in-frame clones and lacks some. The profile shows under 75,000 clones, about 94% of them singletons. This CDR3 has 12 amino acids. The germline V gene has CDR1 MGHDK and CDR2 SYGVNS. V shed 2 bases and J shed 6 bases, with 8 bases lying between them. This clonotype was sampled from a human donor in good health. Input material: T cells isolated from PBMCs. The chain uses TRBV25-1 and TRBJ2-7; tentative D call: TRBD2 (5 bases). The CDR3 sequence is CASSERGSEQYF. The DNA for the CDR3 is TGTGCCAGCAGTGAACGGGGATCCGAGCAGTACTTC.